One sample yielded the 21 T cell receptor beta chains listed below, sequenced in a study of T cell responses to AZD1222 COVID-19 vaccine. The method was immunoSEQ multiplex PCR; TCRdb's version includes in-frame clones alone and lacks a portion of them. The table includes 100,000 to 150,000 clones, about 90% detected once. Sequenced here: peripheral blood, sampled on day 0 of MenACWY control vaccination. The receptors here all came from an adult in good health.

The genes are TRBV6-5 and TRBJ2-1, with 9 bases aligning to TRBD2. Germline CDR1 is MNHEY and CDR2 is SVGAGI. The junction had 8 bases not matched to a gene; V was cut back by 2 bases and J by 6 bases. This CDR3 is 16 amino acids long. CDR3 sequence (DNA): TGTGCCAGCAGTTACGTGGCGGGGGGGCCGGTCAATGAGCAGTTCTTC. This codes for CASSYVAGGPVNEQFF.

The chain has TRBV7-9 and TRBJ2-3, with D perhaps TRBD1 (7 bases). CDR1 SEHNR and CDR2 FQNEAQ come from the germline V gene (reference sequence). The CDR3 has 16 amino acids. The ends were cut back, 5 bases at V and 2 bases at J, with 17 bases in the middle. DNA for the CDR3: TGTGCCAGCAGCCCCAGGGGGGACAGACACACAGATACGCAGTATTTT. This gives the protein CASSPRGDRHTDTQYF.

Here the CDR3 reads CASSSSRAAGELFF. The CDR3 bases are TGTGCCAGCAGCTCCTCAAGGGCCGCCGGGGAGCTGTTTTTT. The chain employs TRBV13 and TRBJ2-2; D ambiguous. Germline lookup yields CDR1 PRHDT and CDR2 FYEKMQ (reference sequence). This CDR3 comprises 14 residues. V shed 4 bases and J shed 6 bases, with 12 bases lying between them. The full variable domain, completed using reference TRBV13 and TRBJ2-2, is AAGVIQSPRHLIKEKRETATLKCYPIPRHDTVYWYQQGPGQDPQFLISFYEKMQSDKGSIPDRFSAQQFSDYHSELNMSSLELGDSALYFCASSSSRAAGELFFGEGSRLTVL.

About this clone: Relative to the germline gene, one junction end is altered; a read error may explain this. The rearrangement joins TRBV3-1 (or the pseudogene TRBV3-2) to TRBJ1-1; D might be TRBD1 (5 bases). Germline CDR1 is LGHDT and CDR2 is YNNKEL (reference sequence). The CDR3 totals 16 residues. As DNA, the CDR3 is TGTGCCAGCAGCCAAGACCACCAGGGCCTGAACGCTGAAGCTTTCTTT. Translating it yields CASSQDHQGLNAEAFF.

In the case of this clone: Other DNA sequences from this sample encode an identical CDR3 as well. The chain has TRBV27 and TRBJ1-5, with D uncertain. V was shortened by 2 bases and J by 0 bases, with 5 bases between the two germline ends. Germline V CDR1 and CDR2: MNHEY, SMNVEV (reference sequence). This CDR3 is built from 14 residues. Here the CDR3 reads CASSLRDSNQPQHF. The DNA of the CDR3 is TGTGCCAGCAGTTTAAGGGATAGCAATCAGCCCCAGCATTTT.

The chain links TRBV28 to TRBJ1-1; weak D call: TRBD1 (5 bases). The germline V and J ends were trimmed by 4 bases and 5 bases, with 17 bases remaining between them. The germline V gene has CDR1 MDHEN and CDR2 SYDVKM. This CDR3 region has 15 residues. CDR3 sequence reads: CASSSRGSGKTEAFF. As DNA, the CDR3 is TGTGCCAGCAGTTCCCGGGGGTCGGGAAAAACTGAAGCTTTCTTT.

The chain recombines TRBV30 with TRBJ1-2, with TRBD1 identical over 9 bases. Germline CDR1 is GTSNPN and CDR2 is SVGIG (reference sequence). The CDR3 extends over 13 amino acids. The V and J ends lost 2 bases and 7 bases, in that order; junction bases with no gene match: 5. The DNA of the CDR3 is TGTGCCTGGAGTAACAGGGGGCTAGGTGGCTACACCTTC. It encodes CAWSNRGLGGYTF.

The chain joins TRBV27 to TRBJ2-1; 7 bases align to TRBD2. This CDR3 is built from 17 residues. Germline V gives CDR1 MNHEY, CDR2 SMNVEV (reference sequence). Trimming took 6 bases from V and 5 from J; bases not matched to a gene: 16. The CDR3 loop reads CASSPKGRLAPNNEQFF. CDR3 bases: TGTGCCAGCAGCCCTAAGGGGAGACTAGCACCGAACAATGAGCAGTTCTTC.

The chain combines TRBV28 with TRBJ2-3; D might be TRBD2 (6 bases). This CDR3 spans 16 amino acids. The V gene's germline CDR1 is MDHEN and CDR2 SYDVKM. With 5 bases removed from V and 1 base from J, the gap between germline ends came to 16 bases. CDR3 loop: CASSPVAERRTDTQYF. Here the CDR3 DNA reads TGTGCCAGCAGTCCTGTAGCGGAACGACGCACAGATACGCAGTATTTT.

This rearrangement joins TRBV5-1 to TRBJ2-1; possibly TRBD2 for D (5 bases). The germline CDR1 and CDR2 sequences are SGHRS and YFSETQ. V dropped 0 bases and J dropped 7 bases, with 11 bases sitting between them. CDR3 length equals 14 residues. CDR3 region: CASSLAPTRNEQFF. DNA of the CDR3: TGCGCCAGCAGCTTGGCCCCCACTAGAAATGAGCAGTTCTTC.

This chain uses TRBV6-5 with TRBJ1-2; tentative D call: TRBD1 (5 bases). CDR3 size: 15 residues. Trimming took 0 bases from V and 8 from J, leaving 16 bases between them. CDR1 MNHEY and CDR2 SVGAGI come from the germline V gene. The CDR3 loop is CASSYSAPGRRGYTF. The CDR3, as DNA: TGTGCCAGCAGTTACTCTGCCCCAGGGAGACGGGGCTACACCTTC.

CDR3 bases: TGTGCCAGCAGCAACACTCGGGAGACAAACATTCAGTACTTC. Translated: CASSNTRETNIQYF. This rearrangement joins TRBV2 to TRBJ2-4; TRBD2 is a possible D gene (6 bases). With 6 bases removed from V and 6 bases from J, the gap between germline ends came to 15 bases. In germline, CDR1 is SNHLY, CDR2 FYNNEI. The CDR3 covers 14 residues. The whole variable domain, remainder taken from reference TRBV2 and TRBJ2-4, is EPEVTQTPSHQVTQMGQEVILRCVPISNHLYFYWYRQILGQKVEFLVSFYNNEISEKSEIFDDQFSVERPDGSNFTLKIRSTKLEDSAMYFCASSNTRETNIQYFGAGTRLSVL.

The gene calls are TRBV2 and TRBJ2-3, with 11 bases matching TRBD2. The junction had 21 bases not matched to a gene; V was cut back by 6 bases and J by 7 bases. Germline V gene lookup returns CDR1 SNHLY and CDR2 FYNNEI. The CDR3 sequence is 19 residues long. The chain's CDR3 is CASSSSSGGALFIGNTQYF. CDR3 nucleotide sequence: TGTGCCAGCAGCTCCAGTAGCGGGGGGGCCTTGTTTATAGGGAATACGCAGTATTTT.

V and J are TRBV25-1 and TRBJ1-6; possible D gene TRBD1, 6 bases. Trimming pared 1 base from V and 16 bases from J, leaving 14 bases between. The V gene's germline CDR1 is MGHDK and CDR2 SYGVNS. The CDR3 loop spans 13 amino acids. CDR3 in DNA: TGTGCCAGCAGTGAATTTGGGGGGGGCCCACTCCACTTT. This translates into CASSEFGGGPLHF.

This clone occurred once. This chain joins TRBV19 and TRBJ1-1; D unresolved. The CDR3 totals 13 residues. The V gene lost 7 bases and the J gene lost 0 bases, with 9 bases spanning the gap. The germline V gene encodes CDR1 LNHDA and CDR2 SQIVND (reference sequence). CDR3 region: CASNPRMNTEAFF. The CDR3 region has the DNA TGTGCCAGTAACCCACGTATGAACACTGAAGCTTTCTTT.

The chain combines TRBV5-4 with TRBJ2-1; 8 bases align to TRBD2. J lost 6 bases, V lost 3 bases, and 11 bases had no gene match. Germline V lookup: CDR1 SGHNT, CDR2 YYREEE (reference sequence). The CDR3 consists of 16 residues. CDR3 sequence: CASSSFGGARGNEQFF. In DNA, the CDR3 is TGTGCCAGCAGCTCCTTCGGGGGGGCGCGAGGCAATGAGCAGTTCTTC.

This clone was observed a few times. The rearrangement uses TRBV30 and TRBJ1-1; 7 bases are a match to TRBD1. Unmatched junction bases numbered 8, after V lost 7 bases and J lost 6 bases. This CDR3 is built from 12 residues. Germline V gene lookup returns CDR1 GTSNPN and CDR2 SVGIG (reference sequence). The CDR3 sequence: CALRQGLAEAFF. Here the CDR3 DNA reads TGTGCCTTAAGACAGGGCTTGGCTGAAGCTTTCTTT.

V is TRBV3-1 (or the pseudogene TRBV3-2) and J is TRBJ2-1; 14 nucleotides match TRBD2. V shed 4 bases and J 6 bases; nucleotides not matched to a gene: 2. This CDR3 contains 15 residues. Germline assignment: CDR1 LGHDT and CDR2 YNNKEL (reference sequence). CDR3 DNA sequence: TGTGCCAGCAGCCGGGGACTAGCGGGAGCCAATGAGCAGTTCTTC. Translation: CASSRGLAGANEQFF.

The genes are TRBV28 and TRBJ1-5, with 7 bases that match TRBD1. The CDR3 is 17 residues long. Per the germline V gene, CDR1 is MDHEN and CDR2 is SYDVKM. V trimming: 1 base; J trimming: 0 bases; junction bases outside the gene matches: 6. The CDR3 DNA is TGTGCCAGCAGTTTATTAGGGGGACAGTATAGCAATCAGCCCCAGCATTTT. It is translated as CASSLLGGQYSNQPQHF.

The chain combines TRBV28 with TRBJ2-7, with 12 bases identical to TRBD2. Looked up from germline, CDR1 is MDHEN and CDR2 is SYDVKM. The CDR3 spans 16 residues. V shed 6 bases, J shed 4 bases, and the junction held 10 bases outside the gene matches. CDR3 residues: CASSKTGLAGIYEQYF. In DNA form, the CDR3 reads TGTGCCAGCAGCAAAACCGGACTAGCGGGGATATACGAGCAGTACTTC.

This chain links TRBV27 with TRBJ2-1, with unresolved D. Per germline, CDR1 MNHEY and CDR2 SMNVEV (reference sequence). Trimming removed 5 bases from V and 0 bases from J, with 14 bases in between. The CDR3 runs to 16 residues. The CDR3 DNA sequence: TGTGCCAGCAGTCCCTATTACGTGAGCTCCTACAATGAGCAGTTCTTC. It encodes CASSPYYVSSYNEQFF.